The text below deals with one T cell receptor beta chain. The antigen remains unidentified. The data belong to a study of a mutant IDH1 vaccine in newly diagnosed glioma. Study background: Administration of eight vaccinations to patients took place in weeks 1, 3, 5, 7, 11, 15, 19, 23. Former treatment meant radiotherapy, temozolomide, or both; the majority had gotten both. Findings of the study overall: The study observed vaccine-induced immune responses in more than 80% of patients.

V trimming: 4 bases; J trimming: 4 bases; junction bases outside the gene matches: 5. The CDR3 spans 15 residues. Germline values: CDR1 SGDLS, CDR2 YYNGEE. Specified time point: week 5, during vaccination. The vaccine gave 300 ug of a 20-mer mutant IDH1 peptide subcutaneously per dose. The protocol was immunoSEQ multiplex PCR, while the TCRdb copy is restricted to in-frame clones and leaves out a portion. This sample has 50,000 to 75,000 clones, with 80% to 90% found just once. Sequenced here: PBMCs, sampled from a glioma patient whose treatment included an IDH1 peptide vaccine. The chain links TRBV9 to TRBJ1-4; 9 nucleotides match TRBD1. The sequence was collected from a woman aged 50 to 60 with glioma. In DNA form, the CDR3 reads TGTGCCAGCAGCCAGGGACAGGGTGGTAATGAAAAACTGTTTTTT. It yields the protein CASSQGQGGNEKLFF. The variable domain in full, completed from reference TRBV9 and TRBJ1-4, reads DSGVTQTPKHLITATGQRVTLRCSPRSGDLSVYWYQQSLDQGLQFLIQYYNGEERAKGNILERFSAQQFPDLHSELNLSSLELGDSALYFCASSQGQGGNEKLFFGSGTQLSVL.